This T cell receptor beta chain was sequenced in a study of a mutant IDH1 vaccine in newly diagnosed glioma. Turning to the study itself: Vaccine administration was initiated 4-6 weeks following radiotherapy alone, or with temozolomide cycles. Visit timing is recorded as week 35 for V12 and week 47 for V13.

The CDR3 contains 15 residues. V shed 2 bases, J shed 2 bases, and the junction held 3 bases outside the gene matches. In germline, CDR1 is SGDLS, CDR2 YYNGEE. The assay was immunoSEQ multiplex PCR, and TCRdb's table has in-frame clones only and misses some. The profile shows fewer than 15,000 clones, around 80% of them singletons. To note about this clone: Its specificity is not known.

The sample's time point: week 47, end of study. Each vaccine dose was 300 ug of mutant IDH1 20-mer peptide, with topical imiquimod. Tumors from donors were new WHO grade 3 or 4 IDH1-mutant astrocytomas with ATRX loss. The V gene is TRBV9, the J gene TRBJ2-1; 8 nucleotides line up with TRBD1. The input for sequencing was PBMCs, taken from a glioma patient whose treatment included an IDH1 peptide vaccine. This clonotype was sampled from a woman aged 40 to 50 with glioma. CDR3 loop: CASSVTTGAYNEQFF. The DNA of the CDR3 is TGTGCCAGCAGCGTCACGACAGGGGCCTACAATGAGCAGTTCTTC. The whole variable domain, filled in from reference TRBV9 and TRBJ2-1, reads DSGVTQTPKHLITATGQRVTLRCSPRSGDLSVYWYQQSLDQGLQFLIQYYNGEERAKGNILERFSAQQFPDLHSELNLSSLELGDSALYFCASSVTTGAYNEQFFGPGTRLTVL.